This TCR beta chain was documented in a study of T cell clonality in common variable immunodeficiency. Overall study results and limits: Compared with controls, CVID subjects had fewer shared TCRbeta clones.

This clone was seen more than once but under ten times. Its antigen is not identified. One end of the junction does not line up with germline, which may come from a read error. With the read ending 3 residues before the CDR3 end, the germline J gene is used to fill in that end. Other DNA sequences within the sample encode an identical CDR3. The CDR3 runs 14 residues. Germline V gene data show CDR1 as SGHRS and CDR2 as YFSETQ. Some clones are missing from TCRdb's copy, which holds only in-frame ones; the method was immunoSEQ multiplex PCR. In total the sample includes more than 30,000 clones, none of them seen once.

V and J are TRBV5-1 and TRBJ1-3, with 7 positions matching TRBD1. Sequenced: peripheral blood mononuclear cells. The TCR originated in a person between 18 and 75 years old in good health. CDR3 bases read: TGCGCCAGCAGCGCTGGGACAGCTGGAAACACA. Protein sequence: CASSAGTAGNT. Given in full, the CDR3 is CASSAGTAGNTIYF.